These T cell receptor beta chains were read from a single sample in a study of HIV-infected children after antiretroviral therapy interruption. A single record per CDR3 protein comes from TCRdb applying MiXCR to the 3' RACE reads. The data contain some 51,000 distinct CDR3 sequences, around 4.7% of them singletons. Sequencing used CD45RA+ CD4+ T cells from PBMCs, pooled from several time points, obtained from a donor given antiretroviral therapy, either interrupted or continuous. The receptors here all came from a pool of human donors with HIV. The CDR3 runs from the conserved cysteine through the conserved F or W. D genes are given only for firm matches. Rows give clone size only sometimes, using once, few, many, or a class for an expanded clone.

CDR3	DNA	J	size	D	V
CAWSVLDRGQGYTF	TGTGCCTGGAGTGTACTGGACAGGGGGCAGGGCTACACCTTC	TRBJ1-2	many	TRBD1	TRBV30
CSVEVQGRSTEAFF	TGCAGCGTTGAAGTGCAGGGACGAAGCACTGAAGCTTTCTTT	TRBJ1-1	many	.	TRBV29-1
CASSPRDLMNTEAFF	TGTGCCAGCAGCCCTAGGGACTTAATGAACACTGAAGCTTTCTTT	TRBJ1-1	many	.	TRBV7-2
CASSLFSGANTGELFF	TGCGCCAGCAGCTTGTTCTCCGGGGCGAACACCGGGGAGCTGTTTTTT	TRBJ2-2	many	.	TRBV5-1
CASSPGLPSSYEQYF	TGTGCCAGCAGCCCAGGACTTCCGAGCTCCTACGAGCAGTACTTC	TRBJ2-7	many	.	TRBV28
CASSLNRDTEAFF	TGTGCCAGCAGTCTCAACAGAGACACTGAAGCTTTCTTT	TRBJ1-1	many	.	TRBV2
CSALPGNEQFF	TGCAGTGCTCTCCCAGGAAATGAGCAGTTCTTC	TRBJ2-1	few	.	TRBV20-1
CASSLYAYEQYF	TGTGCCAGCAGCTTATACGCTTACGAGCAGTACTTC	TRBJ2-7	many	.	TRBV11-2
CASSWSQDRLSHEQYF	TGTGCCAGCAGTTGGTCCCAGGACAGGCTATCCCACGAGCAGTACTTC	TRBJ2-7	many	TRBD1	TRBV28
CASSDGTAYNQPQHF	TGTGCCAGCAGTGACGGGACCGCTTACAATCAGCCCCAGCATTTT	TRBJ1-5	few	.	TRBV28
CASSLQGLEGDNEQFF	TGTGCCAGCAGCCTCCAAGGACTAGAAGGAGACAATGAGCAGTTCTTC	TRBJ2-1	many	TRBD2	TRBV4-2
CASSPPLGGTPDTQYF	TGTGCCAGCAGTCCGCCACTAGGGGGGACGCCAGATACGCAGTATTTT	TRBJ2-3	few	.	TRBV27
CASSLEGAAPNEQFF	TGTGCCAGCAGCTTAGAGGGGGCGGCTCCCAATGAGCAGTTCTTC	TRBJ2-1	many	.	TRBV11-2
CASSRGTGNTIYF	TGTGCCAGCAGTCGGGGGACTGGAAACACCATATATTTT	TRBJ1-3	few	.	TRBV12-3/TRBV12-4
CASRLQETQYF	TGTGCCAGCAGGCTACAAGAGACCCAGTACTTC	TRBJ2-5	many	.	TRBV2
CASRGGQLITQPQHF	TGTGCCAGCAGGGGAGGACAGTTAATTACTCAGCCCCAGCATTTT	TRBJ1-5	many	.	TRBV28
CASSIDRAGGPNEQFF	TGTGCCAGTAGTATAGATCGGGCGGGGGGGCCCAATGAGCAGTTCTTC	TRBJ2-1	.	TRBD2	TRBV19
CASSLQGRLNTEAFF	TGTGCCAGCAGTTTACAGGGACGGTTGAACACTGAAGCTTTCTTT	TRBJ1-1	many	.	TRBV28
CASSPVGMTEAFF	TGTGCCAGCTCCCCCGTCGGAATGACTGAAGCTTTCTTT	TRBJ1-1	.	.	TRBV18
CSARGKAYEQYF	TGCAGTGCTAGGGGGAAGGCCTACGAGCAGTACTTC	TRBJ2-7	many	.	TRBV20-1
CTSSQDPPRDRGGEKLFF	TGCACCAGCAGCCAAGACCCACCCAGGGACAGGGGTGGTGAAAAACTGTTTTTT	TRBJ1-4	many	.	TRBV1
CASSPTGGGSSYEQYF	TGTGCCAGCAGCCCAACTGGAGGGGGCAGCTCCTACGAGCAGTACTTC	TRBJ2-7	many	.	TRBV4-2
CASTEGDTQYF	TGTGCCAGCACTGAGGGAGATACGCAGTATTTT	TRBJ2-3	many	.	TRBV5-6
CASSDTSFTYNEQFF	TGTGCCAGCAGTGACACCAGCTTTACCTACAATGAGCAGTTCTTC	TRBJ2-1	many	.	TRBV2
CASSPRVTVRRGVGDEQFF	TGTGCCAGCAGTCCCCGGGTGACAGTCCGAAGGGGGGTTGGGGATGAGCAGTTCTTC	TRBJ2-1	many	.	TRBV6-2/TRBV6-3
CSVGGAIAGGHNEQFF	TGCAGCGTTGGGGGGGCAATAGCGGGGGGCCACAATGAGCAGTTCTTC	TRBJ2-1	few	TRBD2	TRBV29-1
CASSLGQNTDTQYF	TGCGCCAGCAGCTTGGGGCAGAACACAGATACGCAGTATTTT	TRBJ2-3	many	.	TRBV5-1
CASSFSGVRAYEQYF	TGTGCCAGCAGCTTCTCAGGGGTTCGGGCCTACGAGCAGTACTTC	TRBJ2-7	.	.	TRBV11-2
CASSPQGPYGYTF	TGTGCCAGCAGTCCTCAGGGCCCCTATGGCTACACCTTC	TRBJ1-2	many	.	TRBV12-3/TRBV12-4
CASSQGQGAAGELFF	TGTGCCAGCAGCCAGGGACAGGGGGCAGCCGGGGAGCTGTTTTTT	TRBJ2-2	few	TRBD1	TRBV4-2
CSAVLAGGPSTDTQYF	TGCAGTGCCGTCCTCGCGGGGGGCCCCAGCACAGATACGCAGTATTTT	TRBJ2-3	few	TRBD2	TRBV20-1
CASSLLGYGYTF	TGTGCCAGTAGCCTTCTGGGGTATGGCTACACCTTC	TRBJ1-2	many	.	TRBV19
CASSTDSYQPQHF	TGTGCCAGTAGTACAGACAGTTATCAGCCCCAGCATTTT	TRBJ1-5	.	.	TRBV19
CASSLRAGELFF	TGTGCCAGCAGCCTCAGGGCCGGGGAGCTGTTTTTT	TRBJ2-2	many	.	TRBV11-1
CASRAGSRSDTEAFF	TGTGCCAGCAGAGCCGGGTCAAGATCCGACACTGAAGCTTTCTTT	TRBJ1-1	many	.	TRBV5-8
CASSALGVTNSPLHF	TGTGCCAGCAGCGCGCTAGGGGTGACGAATTCACCCCTCCACTTT	TRBJ1-6	many	.	TRBV9
CASSLAGGPRLSSYNEQFF	TGTGCCAGCAGCTTAGCGGGGGGCCCCCGCTTGAGCTCCTACAATGAGCAGTTCTTC	TRBJ2-1	.	.	TRBV7-9
CASSLEVSTRGLETQYF	TGTGCCAGCAGCTTAGAAGTCTCGACCCGGGGGTTAGAGACCCAGTACTTC	TRBJ2-5	many	.	TRBV13
CASSPKGATNEKLFF	TGTGCCAGCAGTCCAAAGGGGGCAACTAATGAAAAACTGTTTTTT	TRBJ1-4	many	.	TRBV12-3/TRBV12-4
CASSPTTATGLTSGANVLTF	TGCGCCAGCAGCCCGACTACCGCGACAGGCCTAACCTCTGGGGCCAACGTCCTGACTTTC	TRBJ2-6	.	.	TRBV5-1
CASSEGGEGLPQHF	TGTGCCAGCAGTGAGGGAGGGGAAGGGCTGCCCCAGCATTTT	TRBJ1-5	many	.	TRBV2
CSALSGGLGGNTIYF	TGCAGTGCCCTAAGCGGGGGGCTCGGGGGAAACACCATATATTTT	TRBJ1-3	many	.	TRBV20-1
CASKAGANVLTF	TGTGCCAGCAAAGCTGGGGCCAACGTCCTGACTTTC	TRBJ2-6	.	.	TRBV5-2
CSARGPGQAYNEQFF	TGCAGTGCTAGAGGTCCGGGACAGGCCTACAATGAGCAGTTCTTC	TRBJ2-1	many	TRBD1	TRBV20-1
CASRPVDRPYEQYF	TGTGCCAGCCGACCCGTAGACAGGCCCTACGAGCAGTACTTC	TRBJ2-7	many	.	TRBV27
CASSLWGDRMLANYGYTF	TGTGCCAGCAGCTTATGGGGGGACAGAATGTTAGCTAACTATGGCTACACCTTC	TRBJ1-2	few	TRBD1	TRBV7-2
CASSPTRAGGEQYF	TGTGCCAGCAGTCCAACCCGGGCTGGAGGGGAGCAGTACTTC	TRBJ2-7	.	.	TRBV27
CASSQGDRYEQYF	TGTGCCAGCAGCCAAGGGGATCGTTACGAGCAGTACTTC	TRBJ2-7	many	.	TRBV4-2
CASSFQGIGGALNTEAFF	TGTGCCAGCAGTTTTCAAGGAATCGGTGGGGCCTTGAACACTGAAGCTTTCTTT	TRBJ1-1	many	.	TRBV12-3/TRBV12-4
CSSFEEGKLYNEQFF	TGCAGCTCCTTTGAGGAGGGGAAACTCTACAATGAGCAGTTCTTC	TRBJ2-1	many	.	TRBV29-1
CASSTELSGTSGGQETQYF	TGTGCCAGTAGTACCGAACTCTCCGGGACTAGCGGGGGACAGGAGACCCAGTACTTC	TRBJ2-5	many	TRBD2	TRBV19
CATPSGRPSNEQYF	TGTGCCACCCCCTCAGGGCGGCCATCGAACGAGCAGTACTTC	TRBJ2-7	many	.	TRBV28
CASSQLQGAGEQYF	TGCGCCAGCAGCCAGTTGCAGGGGGCCGGCGAGCAGTACTTC	TRBJ2-7	many	TRBD1	TRBV4-1
CASSLDTGREQYF	TGTGCCAGCAGCTTGGATACAGGGCGGGAGCAGTACTTC	TRBJ2-7	many	.	TRBV5-4
CASSPPMSSYEQYF	TGTGCCAGCAGCCCTCCTATGAGCTCCTACGAGCAGTACTTC	TRBJ2-7	many	.	TRBV28
CASSLGAGTDIQYF	TGTGCCAGCAGCTTAGGGGCCGGGACAGACATTCAGTACTTC	TRBJ2-4	many	TRBD1	TRBV7-2